This T cell receptor (beta chain) was identified during a study of T cells after yellow fever vaccination. Across the whole study: Low-cell-number fractions were prepared with SMART-Seq v4 Ultra Low Input. Study-level results: Some clonotypes, a small share, were shared between CD4 and CD8 compartments.

This clonotype was detected many times. Its antigen is not known. Per the germline V gene, CDR1 is SGHDT and CDR2 is YYEEEE. Trimming left V 0 bases short and J 5 bases short, with 20 bases between. The CDR3 has 17 amino acids. They built TCR cDNA with 5'RACE template switching, a step that put in a universal primer site and UMIs. TCRdb analysed the 5' RACE reads with MiXCR anew, one entry per CDR3 protein. The sample has about 340,000 distinct CDR3 sequences, more than 8.5% seen once. This chain uses TRBV5-6 with TRBJ2-5; D is perhaps TRBD1 (5 bases). This receptor was identified in a young man who received the YFV17D yellow fever vaccine. This material consisted of PBMCs, taken on the day of the first yellow fever vaccination. CDR3 sequence (DNA): TGTGCCAGCAGCTTGGTTCGGGCAGGGAAGACCTCGGAGACCCAGTACTTC. This translates into CASSLVRAGKTSETQYF.